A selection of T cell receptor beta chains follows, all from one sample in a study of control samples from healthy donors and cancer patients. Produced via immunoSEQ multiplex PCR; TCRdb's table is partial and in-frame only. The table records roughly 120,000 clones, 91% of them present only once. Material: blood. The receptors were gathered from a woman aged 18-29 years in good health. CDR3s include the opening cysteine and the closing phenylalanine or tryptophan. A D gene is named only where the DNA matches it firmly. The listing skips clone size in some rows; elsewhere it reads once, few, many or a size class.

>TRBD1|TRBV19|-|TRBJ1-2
TGTGCCAGTAGTCAACGGACAGGGCGGAACTATGGCTACACCTTC
CASSQRTGRNYGYTF
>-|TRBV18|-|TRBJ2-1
TGTGCCAGCTCACCAAGGGGAGTCGGGACGGATGAGCAGTTCTTC
CASSPRGVGTDEQFF
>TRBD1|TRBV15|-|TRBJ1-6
TGTGCCACCAGCAGGGGCCGACAGGGGGCGAATTCACCCCTCCACTTT
CATSRGRQGANSPLHF
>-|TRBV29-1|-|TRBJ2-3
TGCAGCGTAGACAGGGAGCGGGGTACAGATACGCAGTATTTT
CSVDRERGTDTQYF
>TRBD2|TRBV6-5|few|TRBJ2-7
TGTGCCAGCAGATACGTGGCTAGCGGATCCTACGAGCAGTACTTC
CASRYVASGSYEQYF
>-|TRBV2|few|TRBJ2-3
TGTGCCAGCAGTGAAAGGGGACTTAGCACAGATACGCAGTATTTT
CASSERGLSTDTQYF
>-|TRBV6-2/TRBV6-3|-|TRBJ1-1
TGTGCCAGCAGTTACCCGTCCCCAAGTAGCACTGAAGCTTTCTTT
CASSYPSPSSTEAFF
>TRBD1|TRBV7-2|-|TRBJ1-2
TGTGCCAGCAGCCAAGACAGGGATAGTGGCTACACCTTC
CASSQDRDSGYTF
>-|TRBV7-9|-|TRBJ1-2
TGTGCCAGCAGCTTAGCGTGGGGGGACCTCTATGGCTACACCTTC
CASSLAWGDLYGYTF
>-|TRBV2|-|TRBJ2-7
TGTGCCAGCAGGAACTTAGCGGCAAGCTCCTACGAGCAGTACTTC
CASRNLAASSYEQYF
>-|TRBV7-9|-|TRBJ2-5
TGTGCCAGCAGCTTAGGAAGGGCTCTCTCCCTAGAGACCCAGTACTTC
CASSLGRALSLETQYF
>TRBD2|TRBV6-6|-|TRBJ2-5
TGTGCCAGCCAGAAGCGGGGGGGCGGACAAGAGACCCAGTACTTC
CASQKRGGGQETQYF
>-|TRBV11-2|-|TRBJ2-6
TGTGCCAGCAGCCCTTCTGGGGCCAACGTCCTGACTTTC
CASSPSGANVLTF
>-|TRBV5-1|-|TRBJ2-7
TGCGCCAGCAGCTTGGGAGCAGGGGAAGGCTACGAGCAGTACTTC
CASSLGAGEGYEQYF
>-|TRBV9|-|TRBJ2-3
TGTGCCAGCAGCGCAGCCCGTATAGACCTACGGGGCACAGATACGCAGTATTTT
CASSAARIDLRGTDTQYF
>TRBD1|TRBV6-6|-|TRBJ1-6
TGTGCCAGCAGCCCCCAGGGGGTGAATTCACCCCTCCACTTT
CASSPQGVNSPLHF
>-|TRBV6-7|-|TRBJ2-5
TGTGCCAGCAGTTACTGGGGTTTGGCCCAGTACTTC
CASSYWGLAQYF
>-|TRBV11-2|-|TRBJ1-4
TGTGCCAGCAGCTTAGGGGCTACAGGACGGTCAGGTGAAAAACTGTTTTTT
CASSLGATGRSGEKLFF
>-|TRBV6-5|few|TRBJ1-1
TGTGCCAGTCAAGAGACGAGTAAGCATAGTGAAGCTTTCTTT
CASQETSKHSEAFF
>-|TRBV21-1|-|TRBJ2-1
TGTGCCAGCAGCAAAGAGGTGAGGGGACTGTCTCGGGACTCGTTTTACAATGAGCAGTTCTTC
CASSKEVRGLSRDSFYNEQFF
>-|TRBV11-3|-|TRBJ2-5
TGTGCCAGCAGCTTAAGGGCAGGGGGGGGCGAGACCCAGTACTTC
CASSLRAGGGETQYF
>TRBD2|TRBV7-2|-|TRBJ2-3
TGTGCCAGCAGCTTAGCCCTTGGCGGGAGGAGCACAGATACGCAGTATTTT
CASSLALGGRSTDTQYF